The next 14 T cell receptor beta chains were all read from a single sample in a study of T cells in narcolepsy. Assay used: immunoSEQ multiplex PCR; TCRdb lists only in-frame clones, some missing. The sample yields roughly 34,000 clones, around 80% seen once. The sequencing input was CD45RA- memory CD4+ T cells from PBMCs. Receptors were obtained from a human donor with narcolepsy.

V usage is TRBV7-3 and J usage is TRBJ2-1, with TRBD2 identical over 7 bases. Germline V gene lookup returns CDR1 SGHTA and CDR2 FQGTGA. CDR3 length equals 15 residues. The V segment lost 5 bases and the J segment 3 bases; nucleotides outside the gene matches: 7. CDR3 coding DNA: TGTGCCAGCAGCCGGAGCGGGGCCGACTACAATGAGCAGTTCTTC. Its translation is CASSRSGADYNEQFF. Filled out from reference TRBV7-3 and TRBJ2-1, the complete variable domain reads GAGVSQTPSNKVTEKGKYVELRCDPISGHTALYWYRQSLGQGPEFLIYFQGTGAADDSGLPNDRFFAVRPEGSVSTLKIQRTERGDSAVYLCASSRSGADYNEQFFGPGTRLTVL.

This clone was found once. This chain joins TRBV7-9 and TRBJ1-2; weak D call: TRBD1 (6 bases). From germline, CDR1 is SEHNR and CDR2 FQNEAQ (reference sequence). The CDR3 sequence is 13 residues long. The V and J ends lost 5 bases and 4 bases respectively, with 11 bases between them. In nucleotides, the CDR3 is TGTGCCAGCAGCACAGGGATGGGCTATGGCTACACCTTC. This translates into CASSTGMGYGYTF.

This sequence joins TRBV7-8 and TRBJ2-1, with TRBD1 identical over 8 bases. This CDR3 comprises 16 residues. V lost 2 bases to trimming and J lost 4 bases; unmatched junction nucleotides: 7. Germline V gives CDR1 SGHVS, CDR2 FQNEAQ. Here the CDR3 DNA reads TGTGCCAGCAGCTTACGCCGGGACAGGATTTACAATGAGCAGTTCTTC. Residues: CASSLRRDRIYNEQFF.

This chain links TRBV19 with TRBJ2-5, with a weak D call TRBD1 (6 bases). CDR3 length equals 14 residues. Germline assignment: CDR1 LNHDA and CDR2 SQIVND (reference sequence). Trimming shortened V by 6 bases and J by 3 bases, and 14 bases separated the two germline ends. As DNA, the CDR3 is TGTGCCAGTAGCCTCGGACAGTTAAAAGAGACCCAGTACTTC. This codes for CASSLGQLKETQYF.

The rearrangement uses TRBV18 and TRBJ2-3, with D unresolved. Trimming left V 2 bases short and J 1 base short, with 10 bases between. The CDR3 has 15 amino acids. Per germline, CDR1 KGHSH and CDR2 LQKENI. CDR3 coding DNA: TGTGCCAGCTCACCAGGGGTGTGGGGCACAGATACGCAGTATTTT. Translating it yields CASSPGVWGTDTQYF.

The chain has TRBV28 and TRBJ1-2, with no clear D. The CDR3 sequence is 14 residues long. V lost 3 bases, J lost 0 bases, and 8 bases lay in between. Germline CDR1 MDHEN, CDR2 SYDVKM. The CDR3 DNA reads as TGTGCCAGCAGTTTCGGGGAAACTAACTATGGCTACACCTTC. This sequence encodes CASSFGETNYGYTF.

V gene TRBV27 combines with J gene TRBJ1-6; possibly TRBD1 for D (5 bases). Germline CDR1 is MNHEY and CDR2 is SMNVEV (reference sequence). Trimming stripped 4 bases from V and 11 bases from J, with 27 bases between. This CDR3 comprises 18 residues. This CDR3 is CASSSWGQGLGLMAPLHF. As DNA, the CDR3 is TGTGCCAGCAGTTCGTGGGGCCAGGGACTCGGTCTCATGGCACCCCTCCACTTT.

The chain carries TRBV4-1 and TRBJ2-2; 8 nucleotides line up with TRBD1. The V gene end was trimmed by 0 bases and the J gene end by 5 bases; junction bases not matched to a gene: 8. Germline V gene data show CDR1 as MGHRA and CDR2 as YSYEKL. This CDR3 has 17 amino acids. CDR3 sequence reads: CASSQESQGARTGELFF. Here the CDR3 DNA reads TGCGCCAGCAGCCAAGAAAGTCAGGGGGCGAGGACCGGGGAGCTGTTTTTT.

This clone was counted a single time. The chain joins TRBV7-3 to TRBJ1-4, with D tentatively TRBD1 (5 bases). The CDR3 has 16 amino acids. Germline CDR1 is SGHTA and CDR2 is FQGTGA. The V end lost 3 bases, the J end lost 4 bases, and 15 bases lay between the germline ends. CDR3 DNA: TGTGCCAGCAGCTTGGGGCCCGCCAGTATTAATGAAAAACTGTTTTTT. Protein product: CASSLGPASINEKLFF.

The chain couples TRBV30 to TRBJ2-7; no firm D call. The CDR3 contains 12 residues. V was pared by 0 bases and J by 4 bases, with 7 bases between. Germline loops: CDR1 GTSNPN, CDR2 SVGIG (reference sequence). This CDR3 is CAWSVSGYEQYV. CDR3 coding DNA: TGTGCCTGGAGTGTATCGGGTTACGAGCAGTACGTC.

The chain recombines TRBV6-5 with TRBJ1-1; 7 positions agree with TRBD1. Germline V gives CDR1 MNHEY, CDR2 SVGAGI. The CDR3 has 15 amino acids. With 5 bases clipped from V and 0 bases from J, the junction kept 6 bases outside the gene matches. CDR3 sequence: CASSRTGYLNTEAFF. For the CDR3, the DNA is TGTGCCAGCAGTAGGACAGGCTATTTGAACACTGAAGCTTTCTTT.

This clone has just a few counts. The CDR3: CASSPLPDSHNEQFF. Here the CDR3 DNA reads TGTGCCAGCTCACCACTCCCGGACAGTCACAATGAGCAGTTCTTC. V usage is TRBV18 and J usage is TRBJ2-1; TRBD1 might be the D (6 bases). Trimming pared 1 base from V and 5 bases from J, leaving 12 bases between. Germline V gene lookup returns CDR1 KGHSH and CDR2 LQKENI. The CDR3 has 15 residues.

The V call is TRBV7-9, the J call TRBJ2-1; no clear D. V was shortened by 3 bases and J by 7 bases, with 7 bases between the two germline ends. The germline gives CDR1 SEHNR, CDR2 FQNEAQ (reference sequence). The CDR3 totals 12 residues. Here the CDR3 DNA reads TGTGCCAGCAGCTTGGGTCAGAATGAGCAGTTCTTC. It is translated as CASSLGQNEQFF. The entire variable domain, with the rest obtained from reference TRBV7-9 and TRBJ2-1, is as follows: DTGVSQNPRHKITKRGQNVTFRCDPISEHNRLYWYRQTLGQGPEFLTYFQNEAQLEKSRLLSDRFSAERPKGSFSTLEIQRTEQGDSAMYLCASSLGQNEQFFGPGTRLTVL.

Comments on this clone: The conserved final phenylalanine or tryptophan is absent from the CDR3, which likely points to a read error. The rearrangement joins TRBV13 to TRBJ1-1; weak D call: TRBD1 (5 bases). V lost 1 base and J 2 bases, leaving 14 bases between the germline ends. The CDR3 has 16 amino acids. CDR1 is PRHDT and CDR2 is FYEKMQ in the germline V gene (reference sequence). The CDR3 region is CASSLEVQGINTEAFL. CDR3 bases: TGTGCCAGCAGCTTAGAGGTTCAGGGTATAAACACTGAAGCTTTCCTT.